This section outlines one T cell receptor (beta chain) sequence together with its context. The antigen it binds to is not known. One junction end does not reproduce the germline sequence, and a read error may be involved. The source of the sample is a study of shared T cell receptors in the human thymus (dated by TCRdb to the early 2020s). Regarding the complete study: The study examined how the human thymus generates shared, self-reactive T-cell receptor alpha chains.

The CDR3 goes from the cysteine to the phenylalanine over 13 residues. Only the CDR3 part of the read is kept: 39 bases, read in frame from the first base. CDR1 and CDR2, per the germline V gene, are SQVTM and ANQGSEA. The library was generated by the immunoSEQ multiplex PCR assay. In TCRdb, the immuneACCESS table is reduced to in-frame sequences with V and J assigned. These tables do not hold every clone; where another copy was compared, an unresolved V gene accounts for under half, and the others remain unexplained. The sample table shows hundreds of thousands of clones, and around 87% are seen once. Over 0.008% of the sample belongs to the ten largest clones. The data were also submitted as part of a second study, on human thymus T cells. Reported in the second study: Immunologically healthy infants undergoing open corrective cardiac surgery for congenital heart defects in Finland were used as donors. Thymus tissue was collected as surgical resects that were removed during corrective cardiac surgery. V and J gene segment usage appeared biased in both thymic and peripheral blood repertoires. The related research found that thymic TCR repertoires overlapped highly between unrelated individuals. TCR alpha and beta repertoires from under 10 infant thymus samples and a few related peripheral blood samples were characterized in the study. The cohort included about 6 male and two female infants, with donor ages spanning 7 to 244 days. After being mechanically released from the tissue, thymocytes were kept at -70 degrees C in pellets of about 9.5-30 million cells. Genomic DNA was extracted from frozen cell pellets with a QIAsymphony instrument. The immunoSEQ multiplex PCR assay was used to amplify the TCRB and TCRAD loci from a standardized amount of quality-controlled genomic DNA. The amplicons covered the V(D)J region and were long enough to include the CDR3 and to identify the V and J genes. Amplicon sequencing was performed on an Illumina platform through the commercial immunoSEQ service. Primer bias and sequencing errors were corrected using previously described methods, and TCRAD and TCRB definitions followed the IMGT database. Analysis of the repertoires was done with immunoSEQ Analyzer 3.0 and VDJTools and included basic statistics, V/J segment usage, diversity estimates, rarefaction and pairwise overlap. Chao1, ChaoE, Efron-Thisted, Shannon and inverse Simpson indices were used to estimate diversity, which was also estimated on datasets down-sampled to the smallest sample. Repertoire overlap used strict matching of CDR3 nucleotide sequence, V gene and J gene, with Jaccard-based multidimensional scaling clustering. On average, thymus samples gave hundreds of thousands of unique TCRB clonotypes, whereas blood samples gave about 84,000.

The clonotype was recovered from a boy younger than two with a congenital heart defect. Donor details come from another sample of the same person, matched by shared clones. Sequenced material: thymocytes. The chain is assembled from TRBV29-1 and TRBJ2-5; TRBD2 is a possible D gene, resting on 5 matching bases. The DNA sequence is TGCAGCGTTGGAAAAGGCTGGGGAGAGGCCCAGTACTTC. It translates to CSVGKGWGEAQYF.